Presented here are 11 T cell receptor beta chains from one specimen sequenced in a study of T cell responses to AZD1222 COVID-19 vaccine. The protocol was immunoSEQ multiplex PCR, while the TCRdb copy is restricted to in-frame clones and leaves out a portion. The sample holds roughly 160,000 clones, approximately 92% seen once. Sequencing was performed on peripheral blood, taken on day 0 of AZD1222 vaccination. All receptors come from an adult in good health.

The V call is TRBV5-1, the J call TRBJ2-1; D is uncertain. Trimming removed 5 bases at V and 6 bases at J, with 12 bases between. CDR3 size: 13 residues. Germline V gene data show CDR1 as SGHRS and CDR2 as YFSETQ. In DNA form, the CDR3 reads TGCGCCAGCAGAGGAACGATGGGCAATGAGCAGTTCTTC. Translation: CASRGTMGNEQFF.

The chain carries TRBV5-1 and TRBJ2-7; possibly TRBD2 for D (7 bases). Germline CDR1 is SGHRS and CDR2 is YFSETQ. This CDR3 contains 14 residues. V lost 10 bases and J 5 bases, leaving 22 bases between the germline ends. The CDR3 sequence: CASGGGSYEDEQYF. The CDR3 coding sequence is TGCGCCTCCGGGGGCGGGAGCTATGAGGACGAGCAGTACTTC.

The V and J genes are TRBV6-5 and TRBJ2-7; tentative D call: TRBD2 (6 bases). Germline lookup yields CDR1 MNHEY and CDR2 SVGAGI. This CDR3 spans 14 amino acids. Trimming removed 8 bases at V and 4 bases at J, with 18 bases between. In nucleotides, the CDR3 is TGTGCCAGCCGAGCGGGCGGGGTGGCTTACGAGCAGTACTTC. It specifies CASRAGGVAYEQYF.

V usage is TRBV11-1 and J usage is TRBJ1-2; D unresolved. Germline V gives CDR1 SGHAT, CDR2 FQDESV (reference sequence). Trimming removed 7 bases at V and 2 bases at J, with 14 bases between. The CDR3 runs to 14 residues. In DNA, the CDR3 is TGTGCCAGCAAGGTCGGAGCAGGCAACTATGGCTACACCTTC. Encoded protein: CASKVGAGNYGYTF.

The chain couples TRBV7-9 to TRBJ2-1, with D tentatively TRBD1 (5 bases). Germline loops: CDR1 SEHNR, CDR2 FQNEAQ (reference sequence). The CDR3 spans 15 residues. The V gene lost 0 bases and the J gene lost 7 bases, with 13 bases spanning the gap. The chain's CDR3 is CASSLAHVRGNEQFF. DNA for the CDR3: TGTGCCAGCAGCTTAGCCCATGTTAGGGGTAATGAGCAGTTCTTC. Full variable domain (outside the CDR3, taken from reference TRBV7-9 and TRBJ2-1): DTGVSQNPRHKITKRGQNVTFRCDPISEHNRLYWYRQTLGQGPEFLTYFQNEAQLEKSRLLSDRFSAERPKGSFSTLEIQRTEQGDSAMYLCASSLAHVRGNEQFFGPGTRLTVL.

The table lists this clone with a count of one. The V and J genes are TRBV12-5 and TRBJ2-7, with 12 bases identical to TRBD2. Germline V CDR1 and CDR2: LGHNT, FRNRAP. V lost 6 bases and J lost 6; bases outside the gene matches: 6. There are 14 residues in the CDR3. CDR3 sequence (DNA): TGTGCTAGTGGATCTAGCGGGAGGGCCGGCGAGCAGTACTTC. Translating gives CASGSSGRAGEQYF.

The chain is built from TRBV5-5 and TRBJ2-3; 14 positions match TRBD2. Germline CDR1 SGHKS, CDR2 YYEKEE (reference sequence). V gave up 4 bases and J gave up 3 bases; unmatched junction bases: 10. CDR3 length: 18 amino acids. The CDR3 region has the DNA TGTGCCAGCAGCGCTCAAAGGACTAGCGGGAGGAAGACAGATACGCAGTATTTT. Amino acid sequence: CASSAQRTSGRKTDTQYF.

The V gene is TRBV14, the J gene TRBJ1-1, with 8 positions matching TRBD1. The V gene end was trimmed by 1 base and the J gene end by 11 bases; junction bases not matched to a gene: 3. Per the germline V gene, CDR1 is SGHDN and CDR2 is FVKESK. The CDR3 length is 12 residues. CDR3 nucleotide sequence: TGTGCCAGCAGCCAAGGGACAGGGAGGGCTTTCTTT. Residues: CASSQGTGRAFF. Full variable domain (rest looked up from reference TRBV14 and TRBJ1-1): EAGVTQFPSHSVIEKGQTVTLRCDPISGHDNLYWYRRVMGKEIKFLLHFVKESKQDESGMPNNRFLAERTGGTYSTLKVQPAELEDSGVYFCASSQGTGRAFFGQGTRLTVV.

The J gene is TRBJ1-4, the V gene TRBV5-1; TRBD1 matches 9 bases. The CDR3 consists of 13 residues. The germline gives CDR1 SGHRS, CDR2 YFSETQ. The V and J ends lost 0 bases and 12 bases, in that order; junction bases with no gene match: 3. The CDR3 DNA sequence: TGCGCCAGCAGCTTGGCGGGACAGGGCGAACTGTTTTTT. Its protein product is CASSLAGQGELFF.

The chain employs TRBV6-5 and TRBJ2-1; the D gene is possibly TRBD1 (6 bases). Trimming pared 0 bases from V and 6 bases from J, leaving 9 bases between. The CDR3 contains 14 residues. The germline CDR1 and CDR2 sequences are MNHEY and SVGAGI. For the CDR3, the DNA is TGTGCCAGCAGTTACTCGAACAGGGCCAATGAGCAGTTCTTC. Protein product: CASSYSNRANEQFF.

This clone appeared a single time. The chain couples TRBV5-1 to TRBJ2-7, with D unclear. This CDR3 has 15 amino acids. Trimming took off 1 base at V and 3 bases at J, with 14 bases between the two ends. Germline CDR1 is SGHRS and CDR2 is YFSETQ. CDR3 sequence: CASSLKQNGIYEQYF. CDR3 in DNA: TGCGCCAGCAGCTTGAAACAGAATGGGATCTACGAGCAGTACTTC.